The 22 T cell receptor beta chains given below trace back to one sample, sequenced in a study of blood T cells in healthy people across ages. Combining a sample-barcoded 5' primer with a J-beta primer mix, a second PCR ran for roughly 6 to 12 cycles. TCRdb fed the 5' RACE reads into MiXCR, producing one record per CDR3 protein. This table holds around 800,000 distinct CDR3 sequences, roughly 50% found once. Sequenced sample: blood. The receptor source for this set is a man at least 80 years old in good health.

This chain joins TRBV7-8 and TRBJ2-3; D tentatively reads TRBD1 or TRBD2 (5 bases each). Germline loops: CDR1 SGHVS, CDR2 FQNEAQ. V lost 5 bases to trimming and J lost 5 bases, with 14 bases between them. The CDR3 runs to 14 residues. The CDR3 sequence is CASSLSEGLDTQYF. In DNA, the CDR3 is TGTGCCAGCAGCCTCTCCGAGGGGTTAGATACGCAGTATTTT. The full variable domain, with the rest looked up from reference TRBV7-8 and TRBJ2-3, is GAGVSQSPRYKVAKRGQDVALRCDPISGHVSLFWYQQALGQGPEFLTYFQNEAQLDKSGLPSDRFFAERPEGSVSTLKIQRTQQEDSAVYLCASSLSEGLDTQYFGPGTRLTVL.

This clonotype occurred a few times. This chain links TRBV29-1 with TRBJ2-3, with a tentative D call TRBD1 (7 bases). This CDR3 comprises 12 residues. Germline CDR1 SQVTM, CDR2 ANQGSEA. V dropped 8 bases and J dropped 1 base, with 10 bases sitting between them. The CDR3 nucleotides read TGCAGCATCAGGGGGGGCACAGATACGCAGTATTTT. Its protein is CSIRGGTDTQYF.

This clonotype was counted a few times. The chain uses TRBV29-1 and TRBJ2-1; TRBD1 matches at 8 bases. This CDR3 is 14 amino acids long. Germline V gene sequence: CDR1 SQVTM, CDR2 ANQGSEA. With V trimmed by 4 bases and J by 12 bases, 14 bases remained unmatched. CDR3 sequence (DNA): TGCAGCGTTGTCATAGGGACAGGAAGGGCGGGGCAGTTCTTC. Residues: CSVVIGTGRAGQFF.

This sequence joins TRBV5-4 and TRBJ1-1, with 9 nucleotides matching TRBD1. The junction had 6 bases not matched to a gene; V was cut back by 0 bases and J by 3 bases. Germline values: CDR1 SGHNT, CDR2 YYREEE (reference sequence). The CDR3 totals 16 residues. The CDR3 nucleotides are TGTGCCAGCAGCTTGGAGGGTAGGACAGGGGACACTGAAGCTTTCTTT. Its translation is CASSLEGRTGDTEAFF.

CDR3 in DNA: TGCAGTGCTCCGTACCTAGCGGGAGGAGGCGAGCAGTACTTC. This codes for CSAPYLAGGGEQYF. The chain employs TRBV20-1 and TRBJ2-7; TRBD2 matches 11 bases. The ends lost 5 bases at V and 6 bases at J; junction bases unmatched: 9. Germline V gives CDR1 DFQATT, CDR2 SNEGSKA (reference sequence). This CDR3 region has 14 residues.

The DNA for the CDR3 is TGCGCCAGCAGCTTCGGTCAGGGCTACACAGATACGCAGTATTTT. It codes for CASSFGQGYTDTQYF. The chain couples TRBV5-1 to TRBJ2-3, with D possibly TRBD1 on 5 matching bases. The V gene's germline CDR1 is SGHRS and CDR2 YFSETQ. The length of the CDR3 is 15 residues. The V end lost 2 bases, the J end lost 2 bases, and 12 bases lay between the germline ends.

The sample holds a few counts of this clonotype. The chain combines TRBV20-1 with TRBJ2-3, with 7 nucleotides matching TRBD2. This CDR3 has 16 amino acids. Germline assignment: CDR1 DFQATT and CDR2 SNEGSKA (reference sequence). The V gene end was trimmed by 5 bases and the J gene end by 14 bases; junction bases not matched to a gene: 25. The CDR3 region has the DNA TGCAGTGCTTCCCGTACCTCGGGGGGAGGCAGGAGATACGCGTATTTT. This translates into CSASRTSGGGRRYAYF.

This clonotype turned up a few times. An end of the junction does not agree with germline; a read error may underlie this. The chain recombines TRBV5-1 with TRBJ2-1; D ambiguous. Germline CDR1 reads SGHRS; CDR2 reads YFSETQ. The CDR3 length is 14 residues. The CDR3 sequence is CASCLAESYNEQFF. CDR3 nucleotide sequence: TGCGCCAGCTGCTTAGCCGAGTCCTACAATGAGCAGTTCTTC.

The chain joins TRBV11-1 to TRBJ2-3; possibly TRBD1 or TRBD2 for D (5 bases each). Trimming took 5 bases from V and 14 from J, leaving 26 bases between them. Germline V gene lookup returns CDR1 SGHAT and CDR2 FQDESV (reference sequence). This CDR3 is 15 amino acids long. The CDR3 nucleotides read TGTGCCAGCAGCCCCCGGGACCCCGGACACAGATACGCGTATTTT. Its translation: CASSPRDPGHRYAYF.

The rearrangement links TRBV7-2 to TRBJ2-3, with D perhaps given as TRBD1 or TRBD2 (5 bases each). The CDR3 runs to 15 residues. The ends were cut back, 5 bases at V and 14 bases at J, with 26 bases in the middle. The germline CDR1 and CDR2 sequences are SGHTA and FQGNSA. CDR3 protein: CASSPTARGARYAYF. CDR3 nucleotide sequence: TGTGCCAGCAGCCCGACGGCCCGAGGGGCCAGATACGCGTATTTT. Full variable domain (missing parts from reference TRBV7-2 and TRBJ2-3): GAGVSQSPSNKVTEKGKDVELRCDPISGHTALYWYRQSLGQGLEFLIYFQGNSAPDKSGLPSDRFSAERTGGSVSTLTIQRTQQEDSAVYLCASSPTARGARYAYFGPGTRLTVL.

In its sample, this clonotype was seen once. This chain links TRBV12-3 or TRBV12-4 with TRBJ1-2; a possible D gene is TRBD1 (6 bases). V was shortened by 3 bases and J by 6 bases, with 23 bases between the two germline ends. The CDR3 is 17 amino acids. For the CDR3, the DNA is TGTGCCAGCAGTTTCCTGTTGACACAGGGAAGAGACCATGGCTACACCTTC. Amino acids: CASSFLLTQGRDHGYTF.

The CDR3 sequence: CASSSTTGAAYEQYF. In nucleotides, the CDR3 is TGTGCCAGCAGCTCGACGACAGGCGCGGCCTACGAGCAGTACTTC. This sequence joins TRBV7-9 and TRBJ2-7, with D possibly being TRBD1 (6 bases). The CDR3 length is 15 residues. V was clipped by 4 bases and J by 2 bases, with 15 bases between them. Germline values: CDR1 SEHNR, CDR2 FQNEAQ (reference sequence).

This clonotype was seen only a few times. The chain carries TRBV10-3 and TRBJ2-7, with 9 bases fitting TRBD1. The CDR3 is made up of 16 amino acids. Germline values: CDR1 ENHRY, CDR2 SYGVKD. Trimming took 2 bases from V and 5 from J; bases not matched to a gene: 10. This CDR3 reads CAISENPGQGSNEQYF. CDR3 nucleotide sequence: TGTGCCATCAGTGAGAATCCGGGACAGGGTTCCAACGAGCAGTACTTC.

The chain employs TRBV30 and TRBJ2-5; 8 bases match TRBD1. V gave up 2 bases and J gave up 4 bases; unmatched junction bases: 9. The CDR3 sequence is 15 residues long. Germline CDR1 and CDR2: GTSNPN and SVGIG (reference sequence). CDR3 sequence: CAWSPIRGRAETQYF. CDR3 in DNA: TGTGCCTGGAGTCCCATCAGGGGGCGCGCAGAGACCCAGTACTTC.

The table lists this clonotype with a few counts. V and J are TRBV29-1 and TRBJ2-4; a weak D match, TRBD1 (5 bases). The germline V gene encodes CDR1 SQVTM and CDR2 ANQGSEA. The CDR3 has 15 amino acids. Trimming removed 4 bases at V and 1 base at J, with 14 bases between. The CDR3 DNA reads as TGCAGCGTTGCCCCGGACAACAGGGCCAAAAACATTCAGTACTTC. It translates to CSVAPDNRAKNIQYF.

The chain joins TRBV30 to TRBJ1-3, with D possibly TRBD1 on 5 matching bases. CDR3 length: 16 amino acids. Trimming left V 4 bases short and J 0 bases short, with 16 bases between. From germline, CDR1 is GTSNPN and CDR2 SVGIG (reference sequence). The CDR3 sequence is CAWTLGDRSSGNTIYF. CDR3 nucleotides: TGTGCCTGGACCCTCGGGGACCGCAGCTCTGGAAACACCATATATTTT. Full variable domain (missing parts from reference TRBV30 and TRBJ1-3): SQTIHQWPATLVQPVGSPLSLECTVEGTSNPNLYWYRQAAGRGLQLLFYSVGIGQISSEVPQNLSASRPQDRQFILSSKKLLLSDSGFYLCAWTLGDRSSGNTIYFGEGSWLTVV.

About this clonotype: One end of the junction varies from germline; a read error may be responsible. The V call is TRBV7-6, the J call TRBJ2-5; 7 nucleotides agree with TRBD2. With the DNA end fitting TRBJ2-7 better, the J assignment may be wrong. Looked up from germline, CDR1 is SGHVS and CDR2 is FNYEAQ. This CDR3 is 12 amino acids long. For the CDR3, the DNA is TGTGCCAGCAGCGTAGCGGGCGACGAGCAGTACTTC. This gives the protein CASSVAGDEQYF.

The gene calls are TRBV6-1 and TRBJ2-1, with TRBD1 matching over 7 bases. From germline, CDR1 is MNHNS and CDR2 SASEGT. CDR3 length: 18 amino acids. V was pared by 6 bases and J by 4 bases, with 18 bases of the junction left unmatched. CDR3 sequence reads: CASSSDRAEGRNYNEQFF. The CDR3 region has the DNA TGTGCCAGCAGCTCCGACAGGGCTGAGGGCCGAAATTACAATGAGCAGTTCTTC.

This clonotype turned up a few times. The chain is built from TRBV29-1 and TRBJ1-1; D possibly corresponds to TRBD1 (5 bases). The germline V gene encodes CDR1 SQVTM and CDR2 ANQGSEA. The CDR3 has 12 residues. V shed 4 bases and J shed 1 base, with 7 bases lying between them. Written as DNA, the CDR3 is TGCAGCGTTGTAGGGACGAACACTGAAGCTTTCTTT. Translated: CSVVGTNTEAFF.

This chain connects TRBV7-9 to TRBJ1-4; a possible D gene is TRBD1 (5 bases). V dropped 9 bases and J dropped 7 bases, with 15 bases sitting between them. The CDR3 is 13 amino acids. Germline CDR1 SEHNR, CDR2 FQNEAQ (reference sequence). The CDR3 bases are TGTGCCAGTGGGGCGGCTAGGGTTGAAAAACTGTTTTTT. The encoded protein is CASGAARVEKLFF.

The V call is TRBV6-6, the J call TRBJ2-7; 10 bases are a match to TRBD1. This CDR3 contains 16 residues. V trimming: 6 bases; J trimming: 4 bases; junction bases outside the gene matches: 12. Looked up from germline, CDR1 is MNHNY and CDR2 is SVGAGI (reference sequence). The CDR3 DNA is TGTGCCAGCAGCCCCTCCGAGGGACAGGGGTTTTACGAGCAGTACTTC. Encoded protein: CASSPSEGQGFYEQYF.

This chain connects TRBV11-1 to TRBJ2-1, with D hard to call. The CDR3 is 15 amino acids. V was trimmed by 1 base and J by 2 bases, leaving 9 bases between them. Germline V gene data show CDR1 as SGHAT and CDR2 as FQDESV (reference sequence). The CDR3 DNA is TGTGCCAGCAGCTTAGAGCCGGCACCCTACAATGAGCAGTTCTTC. Translation: CASSLEPAPYNEQFF. Using reference TRBV11-1 and TRBJ2-1 for the parts outside the CDR3, the full variable domain is EAEVAQSPRYKITEKSQAVAFWCDPISGHATLYWYRQILGQGPELLVQFQDESVVDDSQLPKDRFSAERLKGVDSTLKIQPAELGDSAMYLCASSLEPAPYNEQFFGPGTRLTVL.